This paragraph covers one TCR beta chain sequence. This clonotype was seen ten or more times. What this receptor recognizes is not known. Base qualities are missing; no much larger clone stands one base away. In the paper's terms, the time point label means: persistent/refractory GD, antithyroid drugs over 5 years with positive TRAb. For both TCR sequencing and RNA sequencing, RNA was extracted from PBMCs using TRIzol. The diagnosis of Graves' disease was made according to American Thyroid Association guidelines. The patients came from an endocrinology department in Xi'an, China. From each patient, 7.5 to 9.5 milliliters of peripheral blood was collected into an EDTA anticoagulant tube. Ficoll Paque Plus density gradient separation was used to isolate PBMCs, and no additional T cell sorting was done. An Agilent 2100 Bioanalyzer and agarose gel were used to check RNA quality, and a NanoDrop 2000 was used to measure RNA concentration.

The sample comes from a study of regulatory T cells in long-lasting Graves disease (dated by TCRdb to the early 2020s). At the level of the whole study: To count as having persistent Graves' disease, a patient had to have received antithyroid drug treatment for over 5 years with TSH receptor autoantibodies remaining persistently positive. Antithyroid drugs had been taken for approximately 9.5 years on average by persistent Graves' disease patients in the clinical cohort. Patients with persistent Graves' disease were compared with patients with newly diagnosed Graves' disease using TCR sequencing and RNA sequencing of peripheral blood. TCR sequencing covered roughly 13 persistent and around 20 newly diagnosed Graves' disease patients, around 33 samples in total. The study took place in China and was registered as a clinical trial.

From the cysteine up to the phenylalanine, the CDR3 has a length of 13 residues. Of the read, only the CDR3 DNA is kept; its 39 bases are in frame from base 1. V lost 6 bases and J lost 4 bases, and the count of bases not matched to a germline gene is 5. The germline V gene specifies MDHEN as CDR1 and SYDVKM as CDR2. Paper-wide results and their limitations: Sequencing and analysis were restricted to the TCR beta chain. TRBV28, TRBJ1-2 and TRBJ2-5 were preferentially used in persistent disease, while TRBV20-1 and TRBJ2-1 were favored in newly diagnosed disease. More public clonotypes were shared among persistent patients (about 2,800) than among newly diagnosed patients (roughly 1,000). Only peripheral blood was studied, because thyroid tissue, the primary lesion, was inaccessible. The authors acknowledged the small sample size as a limitation that may reduce accuracy. Compared with newly diagnosed patients, persistent Graves' disease patients had lower TCR Shannon entropy and fewer highly expanded clones, which suggests clonal expansion.

The library relied on multiplex PCR. TCRdb shows the sequencer as Illumina HiSeq 4000. To build TCR beta libraries, CDR3 regions were amplified by Arm-PCR using iRepertoire HTBI primers. PCR products were gel purified before sequencing. On the study's bioinformatics: Gene usage analysis of CDR3 amino acid clonotypes relied on the roughly 60 TRBV and around 13 TRBJ segments identified across samples. Filtered high-quality paired reads were merged into contigs using COPE and FqMerger. BLAST was used to align contigs to the IMGT TRBV, TRBD and TRBJ reference genes, and CDR3 was defined following IMGT. Highly expanded clones were defined as clonotypes with a frequency above 0.1%. Shannon entropy served as the measure of repertoire diversity, while the Gini coefficient captured V-J evenness. A clonotype found in more than one individual was treated as public. TCRdb reworked the public reads: Q25 trimming with fastp, MiXCR clone assembly, productive beta chains retained. Here each entry gathers all rows of one CDR3 protein and keeps the most common genes and DNA. These V and J calls are TCRdb output, not the study's own analysis. The table for this sample lists around 450,000 distinct CDR3 sequences; roughly 21% of them were counted only once. The leading ten clones occupy about 7% of the sample.

The sequence is built from TRBV28 and TRBJ2-5, with TRBD1 matching 7 junction bases. This TCR was recovered from a female donor with Graves disease. Here the sequenced sample was peripheral blood mononuclear cells (PBMCs), taken when the disease was refractory, from a patient treated with antithyroid drugs. The DNA sequence is as follows: TGTGCCAGCAGCCAAGACAGGGCAGAGACCCAGTACTTC. Its product reads: CASSQDRAETQYF.